Detailed here is one T cell receptor (beta chain). Its target is not known. Other DNA sequences in this specimen translate into the identical CDR3. Germline loops: CDR1 MDHEN, CDR2 SYDVKM. Trimming at V came to 7 bases and at J to 2 bases, leaving 4 bases not matched to a gene. CDR3 length: 13 residues. These data belong to a study of OX40 agonist ivuxolimab in advanced cancers. In the study overall: The study gave patients intravenous ivuxolimab at 0.01 to 10 mg/kg every 2 weeks.

Findings and caveats of the study: Some nonresponders likewise displayed low normalized T-cell clonal expansion.

Blood was sampled at baseline, cycle 4 day 1, and cycle 7 day 1. TCRdb's copy holds only in-frame clones and misses some; the assay was immunoSEQ multiplex PCR. The table lists 50,000 to 75,000 clones, roughly 77% of them singletons. This specimen was CD4+ or CD8+ T cells sorted from blood, taken in a trial of the OX40 agonist ivuxolimab. The sequence was obtained from an adult with an advanced solid tumor such as melanoma, head and neck, liver or kidney cancer. The chain has TRBV28 and TRBJ2-5, with 7 nucleotides matching TRBD1. The CDR3 nucleotides are TGTGCCAGCAACCGGGACAGACAAGAGACCCAGTACTTC. The encoded protein is CASNRDRQETQYF. Together with reference TRBV28 and TRBJ2-5, the CDR3 gives the full variable domain: DVKVTQSSRYLVKRTGEKVFLECVQDMDHENMFWYRQDPGLGLRLIYFSYDVKMKEKGDIPEGYSVSREKKERFSLILESASTNQTSMYLCASNRDRQETQYFGPGTRLLVL.